These 15 T cell receptor beta chains originate from one sample sequenced in a study of response to subunit inactivated influenza vaccine. TCRdb analysed the RT-PCR reads with MiXCR anew, one entry per CDR3 protein. The profile covers some 190,000 distinct CDR3 sequences, with around 15% appearing a single time and approximately 30% taken by the ten largest. This specimen consisted of CD8+ T cells sorted from PBMCs, obtained roughly 5 days after vaccination. These receptors all stem from a man aged 50 to 60 who received an inactivated influenza vaccine.

This clonotype was counted only a few times. The J gene is TRBJ2-7, the V gene TRBV9, with a possible D match to TRBD1 (6 bases). Germline loops: CDR1 SGDLS, CDR2 YYNGEE. This CDR3 spans 14 amino acids. Trimming took 4 bases from V and 0 from J, leaving 11 bases between them. CDR3 nucleotides: TGTGCCAGCAGCTCAGGGACACACTCCTACGAGCAGTACTTC. Translating gives CASSSGTHSYEQYF.

There are a few counts of this clonotype. The chain joins TRBV28 to TRBJ1-1; unclear D gene. Trimming removed 2 bases at V and 9 bases at J, with 7 bases between. The CDR3 totals 11 residues. The germline gives CDR1 MDHEN, CDR2 SYDVKM. The CDR3 loop is CASSLRLKAFF. In DNA, the CDR3 is TGTGCCAGCAGTTTAAGGCTCAAAGCTTTCTTT.

This clonotype was counted only a few times. The V call is TRBV4-2, the J call TRBJ2-1; 8 bases line up with TRBD2. Trimming removed 0 bases from V and 4 bases from J; junction bases left unmatched: 5. Looked up from germline, CDR1 is LGHNA and CDR2 is YNFKEQ. The CDR3 is 16 residues long. CDR3 nucleotide sequence: TGTGCCAGCAGCCAAGAAGCGGGAGAGCGATACAATGAGCAGTTCTTC. Translated: CASSQEAGERYNEQFF.

The chain couples TRBV6-5 to TRBJ2-1, with D perhaps assigned TRBD1 or TRBD2 (5 bases each). CDR3 length: 14 residues. Trimming took off 0 bases at V and 9 bases at J, with 12 bases between the two ends. CDR1 MNHEY and CDR2 SVGAGI come from the germline V gene. CDR3 nucleotides: TGTGCCAGCAGTTACTCGTTCCAAGGGACTGAGCAGTTCTTC. This codes for CASSYSFQGTEQFF.

This chain joins TRBV10-2 and TRBJ2-5, with D unclear. This CDR3 contains 15 residues. Per the germline V gene, CDR1 is WSHSY and CDR2 is SAAADI. V lost 4 bases and J 2 bases, leaving 14 bases between the germline ends. CDR3 nucleotides: TGCGCCAGCAGTGTAGTAACGGAGCGACAAGAGACCCAGTACTTC. Translation: CASSVVTERQETQYF.

This clonotype occurred a few times. The CDR3 DNA is TGTGCCAGCAGTTTAGAGGGGTCGAACACCGGGGAGCTGTTTTTT. Amino acids: CASSLEGSNTGELFF. The chain links TRBV28 to TRBJ2-2, with D perhaps TRBD1 or TRBD2 (5 bases each). Germline assignment: CDR1 MDHEN and CDR2 SYDVKM. This CDR3 region has 15 residues. V was trimmed by 2 bases and J by 0 bases, leaving 7 bases between them.

This clonotype was counted many times. V is TRBV7-9 and J is TRBJ2-1; D unresolved. V was cut by 1 base and J by 10 bases, with 8 bases left in between. This CDR3 region has 12 residues. Germline V gene sequence: CDR1 SEHNR, CDR2 FQNEAQ (reference sequence). The CDR3 nucleotides read TGTGCCAGCAGCTTAGTTAAGCACGAGCAGTTCTTC. Amino acid sequence: CASSLVKHEQFF.

A few counts support this clonotype. This sequence joins TRBV12-3 or TRBV12-4 and TRBJ1-2, with D uncertain. The CDR3 is 15 amino acids. The germline V and J ends were trimmed by 5 bases and 4 bases, with 17 bases remaining between them. CDR3 protein: CASSAEPTLVYGYTF. The DNA of the CDR3 is TGTGCCAGCAGTGCCGAACCCACCCTAGTCTATGGCTACACCTTC.

This clonotype was observed many times. This chain connects TRBV10-2 to TRBJ2-3, with unresolved D. The CDR3 has 8 amino acids. Germline V CDR1 and CDR2: WSHSY, SAAADI. DNA for the CDR3: TGCGCAGCCGGCACGCAGTATTTT. This gives the protein CAAGTQYF.

This clonotype was seen more than once but under ten times. The CDR3 loop reads CATSGRNTEAFF. The CDR3 region has the DNA TGTGCCACGAGCGGCAGGAACACTGAAGCTTTCTTT. V usage is TRBV15 and J usage is TRBJ1-1; D gene unclear. The germline gives CDR1 LNHNV, CDR2 YYDKDF (reference sequence). V shed 9 bases and J shed 1 base, with 9 bases lying between them. The CDR3 runs 12 residues.

Many counts were recorded for this clonotype. The genes are TRBV4-3 and TRBJ2-1; 7 positions agree with TRBD1. Germline CDR1 is LGHNA and CDR2 is YSLEER. Trimming cost V 0 bases and J 2 bases; bases outside gene matches: 4. The CDR3 is 16 amino acids. CDR3 in DNA: TGCGCCAGCAGCCAAGATGGGCAGGGGGCCTACAATGAGCAGTTCTTC. This encodes CASSQDGQGAYNEQFF.

This clonotype was detected a few times. This chain links TRBV5-6 with TRBJ2-5, with TRBD2 matching over 7 bases. Germline V lookup: CDR1 SGHDT, CDR2 YYEEEE. Trimming at V came to 0 bases and at J to 7 bases, leaving 9 bases not matched to a gene. This CDR3 spans 15 amino acids. The CDR3 nucleotides are TGTGCCAGCAGCTTGGTGACGACTAGCCTGGGGACCCAGTACTTC. Protein sequence: CASSLVTTSLGTQYF. The variable domain in full, completed from reference TRBV5-6 and TRBJ2-5, reads DAGVTQSPTHLIKTRGQQVTLRCSPKSGHDTVSWYQQALGQGPQFIFQYYEEEERQRGNFPDRFSGHQFPNYSSELNVNALLLGDSALYLCASSLVTTSLGTQYFGPGTRLLVL.

This clonotype was observed a few times. This chain connects TRBV10-3 to TRBJ2-5, with TRBD2 matching over 8 bases. V trimming: 10 bases; J trimming: 1 base; junction bases outside the gene matches: 5. Germline lookup yields CDR1 ENHRY and CDR2 SYGVKD. The length of the CDR3 is 13 residues. CDR3 sequence (DNA): TGTGCCACCCAGCGGGAGCCCCAAGAGACCCAGTACTTC. This codes for CATQREPQETQYF.

The CDR3 coding sequence is TGTGCCAGCAGTAGCGAACCCGGTGGGACAAGCACCGGGGAGCTGTTTTTT. This translates into CASSSEPGGTSTGELFF. The genes are TRBV28 and TRBJ2-2; D might be TRBD1 (6 bases). The CDR3 covers 17 residues. The V gene's germline CDR1 is MDHEN and CDR2 SYDVKM. Trimming pared 5 bases from V and 4 bases from J, leaving 20 bases between. The full variable domain, rest sourced from reference TRBV28 and TRBJ2-2, is DVKVTQSSRYLVKRTGEKVFLECVQDMDHENMFWYRQDPGLGLRLIYFSYDVKMKEKGDIPEGYSVSREKKERFSLILESASTNQTSMYLCASSSEPGGTSTGELFFGEGSRLTVL.

The chain is built from TRBV5-6 and TRBJ2-3, with D perhaps matching TRBD2 (6 bases). V lost 4 bases and J lost 5, with 14 bases in between. The CDR3 is 14 amino acids. Germline V gives CDR1 SGHDT, CDR2 YYEEEE. CDR3 protein: CASSDGGFGDTQYF. The CDR3 DNA reads as TGTGCCAGCAGCGATGGAGGGTTTGGAGATACGCAGTATTTT. Filled out from reference TRBV5-6 and TRBJ2-3, the complete variable domain reads DAGVTQSPTHLIKTRGQQVTLRCSPKSGHDTVSWYQQALGQGPQFIFQYYEEEERQRGNFPDRFSGHQFPNYSSELNVNALLLGDSALYLCASSDGGFGDTQYFGPGTRLTVL.